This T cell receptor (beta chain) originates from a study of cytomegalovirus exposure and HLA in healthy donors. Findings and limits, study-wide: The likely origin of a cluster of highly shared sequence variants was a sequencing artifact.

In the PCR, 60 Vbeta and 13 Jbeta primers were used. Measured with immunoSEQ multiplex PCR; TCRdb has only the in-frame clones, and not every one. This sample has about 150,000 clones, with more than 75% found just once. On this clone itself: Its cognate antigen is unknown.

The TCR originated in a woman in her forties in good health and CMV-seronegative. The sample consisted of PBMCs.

The CDR3 spells CASSFFFRADTGELFF. As DNA, the CDR3 is TGTGCCAGCAGCTTTTTTTTCAGGGCGGACACCGGGGAGCTGTTTTTT. The chain links TRBV13 to TRBJ2-2, with a tentative D call TRBD1 (5 bases). The CDR3 has 16 residues. Between the trimmed V and J ends, which lost 3 bases and 3 bases, there was a span of 14 bases. The V gene's germline CDR1 is PRHDT and CDR2 FYEKMQ (reference sequence).